The 17 T cell receptor beta chains in this list originate from one sample, sequenced in a study of vaccination and CD4 T cells after COVID-19. TCRdb fed the PCR reads into MiXCR, producing one record per CDR3 protein. The table includes tens of thousands of distinct CDR3 sequences, about 46% detected once. The time point is: late sampling 161 to 241 days after vaccination in a few convalescent patients. Sample: CD4+ T cells from blood, taken about 7 months after SARS-CoV-2 vaccination. The receptors were gathered from a human donor who had recovered from COVID-19.

The chain links TRBV11-3 to TRBJ2-5; 7 nucleotides match TRBD1. This CDR3 has 16 amino acids. Germline CDR1 is SGHNT and CDR2 is YENEEA. The ends lost 7 bases at V and 0 bases at J; junction bases unmatched: 11. CDR3 residues: CASNDRAVAYQETQYF. For the CDR3, the DNA is TGTGCCAGCAATGACAGGGCTGTGGCCTACCAAGAGACCCAGTACTTC.

The chain is built from TRBV6-2 or TRBV6-3 and TRBJ2-2; no reliable D call. The CDR3 totals 13 residues. V was trimmed by 4 bases and J by 5 bases, leaving 8 bases between them. CDR1 and CDR2 (germline): MNHEY, SVGEGT. The CDR3 nucleotides read TGTGCCAGCAGTTTAGTGGAGACCGGGGAGCTGTTTTTT. This codes for CASSLVETGELFF.

Here the CDR3 DNA reads TGTGCCAGCAGCTTAAACTCCTACAATGAGCAGTTCTTC. Its protein is CASSLNSYNEQFF. This sequence joins TRBV11-3 and TRBJ2-1; D unresolved. Deletions cut 2 bases from V and 0 bases from J, with 2 bases between. Looked up from germline, CDR1 is SGHNT and CDR2 is YENEEA. CDR3 length equals 13 residues.

This chain links TRBV29-1 with TRBJ1-1; D is possibly TRBD1 (6 bases). The CDR3 length is 13 residues. From germline, CDR1 is SQVTM and CDR2 ANQGSEA. V lost 5 bases and J lost 0, with 10 bases in between. CDR3 sequence: CSVTTGLNTEAFF. DNA for the CDR3: TGCAGCGTTACAACAGGGTTGAACACTGAAGCTTTCTTT.

The genes are TRBV15 and TRBJ2-5, with D perhaps being TRBD1 or TRBD2 (5 bases each). Germline V gene lookup returns CDR1 LNHNV and CDR2 YYDKDF (reference sequence). Between the trimmed V and J ends, which lost 0 bases and 3 bases, there was a span of 14 bases. The CDR3 is made up of 16 amino acids. CDR3 region: CATSRDPHGDEETQYF. CDR3 sequence (DNA): TGTGCCACCAGCAGAGACCCCCACGGGGACGAAGAGACCCAGTACTTC.

This rearrangement joins TRBV7-2 to TRBJ2-2, with 8 bases matching TRBD1. Germline lookup yields CDR1 SGHTA and CDR2 FQGNSA. The V and J ends lost 7 bases and 3 bases, in that order; junction bases with no gene match: 10. This CDR3 contains 16 residues. For the CDR3, the DNA is TGTGCCAGCATCCCTCCGGGACAGGCTTACACCGGGGAGCTGTTTTTT. This codes for CASIPPGQAYTGELFF.

The V call is TRBV6-2 or TRBV6-3, the J call TRBJ2-5; possible D gene TRBD2, 6 bases. Germline CDR1 and CDR2: MNHEY and SVGEGT. This CDR3 spans 15 amino acids. V lost 0 bases and J lost 1, with 9 bases in between. DNA of the CDR3: TGTGCCAGCAGTTACTCGAGACTAGTCCAAGAGACCCAGTACTTC. This codes for CASSYSRLVQETQYF.

The chain couples TRBV10-3 to TRBJ2-5; no clear D. This CDR3 comprises 13 residues. The germline gives CDR1 ENHRY, CDR2 SYGVKD. With 3 bases removed from V and 5 bases from J, the gap between germline ends came to 10 bases. This CDR3 is CAISDPSRETQYF. The CDR3 nucleotides read TGTGCCATCAGTGACCCCAGTCGGGAGACCCAGTACTTC.

This clonotype was seen a few times. The V call is TRBV7-9, the J call TRBJ1-6; the D gene is possibly TRBD1 (5 bases). From germline, CDR1 is SEHNR and CDR2 FQNEAQ (reference sequence). Trimming shortened V by 5 bases and J by 7 bases, and 15 bases separated the two germline ends. The CDR3 loop spans 15 amino acids. CDR3: CASSIGDAANSPLHF. For the CDR3, the DNA is TGTGCCAGCAGCATAGGGGACGCGGCCAATTCACCCCTCCACTTT.

As for this clonotype: Relative to the germline gene, one junction end is altered; a read error may explain this. Here the CDR3 DNA reads TGTGCCAGCAGCTTAACACAGGGCTCCTCCGAGCAGTACTTC. Translating gives CASSLTQGSSEQYF. The genes are TRBV7-2 and TRBJ2-7; a weak D match, TRBD1 (6 bases). CDR3 size: 14 residues. Germline-derived CDR1 and CDR2 are SGHTA and FQGNSA.

This clonotype was counted between two and nine times. The V and J genes are TRBV20-1 and TRBJ2-7; 7 bases agree with TRBD1. The J segment lost 2 bases and the V segment lost 3 bases, leaving 7 bases of the junction unmatched. The CDR3 contains 14 residues. The germline CDR1 and CDR2 sequences are DFQATT and SNEGSKA (reference sequence). Here the CDR3 reads CSARGQGVTYEQYF. For the CDR3, the DNA is TGCAGTGCTAGGGGGCAGGGGGTGACCTACGAGCAGTACTTC.

The J gene is TRBJ2-7, the V gene TRBV7-9; maybe TRBD1 (5 bases). The V gene lost 4 bases and the J gene lost 0 bases, with 10 bases spanning the gap. CDR3 length equals 14 residues. Germline loops: CDR1 SEHNR, CDR2 FQNEAQ (reference sequence). The CDR3 protein is CASSSTESSYEQYF. CDR3 in DNA: TGTGCCAGCAGCTCGACAGAGAGCTCCTACGAGCAGTACTTC.

This clonotype was detected a few times. The rearrangement links TRBV20-1 to TRBJ1-5; the D gene is possibly TRBD1 (6 bases). Trimming removed 2 bases at V and 0 bases at J, with 11 bases between. This CDR3 is 15 amino acids long. In germline, CDR1 is DFQATT, CDR2 SNEGSKA (reference sequence). The CDR3 loop reads CSARKDSDSNQPQHF. The CDR3 DNA sequence: TGCAGTGCTAGAAAGGACAGCGATAGCAATCAGCCCCAGCATTTT.

This clonotype was detected once. CDR3 coding DNA: TGTGCCAGCAGCTTACCCCCGCGGGAGGCGAATTCACCCCTCCACTTT. Its translation: CASSLPPREANSPLHF. The chain carries TRBV7-6 and TRBJ1-6; D is unclear. Germline CDR1 is SGHVS and CDR2 is FNYEAQ. The CDR3 is 16 amino acids. V was trimmed by 2 bases and J by 7 bases, leaving 15 bases between them.

This clonotype was seen once. The J gene is TRBJ2-6, the V gene TRBV20-1; D is unclear. The V end was cut by 5 bases, the J end by 2 bases, with 10 bases between. The CDR3 totals 14 residues. The germline CDR1 and CDR2 sequences are DFQATT and SNEGSKA (reference sequence). The chain's CDR3 is CSAETQTGANVLTF. The CDR3 DNA is TGCAGTGCTGAAACTCAGACTGGGGCCAACGTCCTGACTTTC.

The genes are TRBV6-1 and TRBJ1-5; 7 bases match TRBD1. Losses at the gene ends were 6 bases for V and 4 bases for J; bases not matched to a gene: 9. Germline assignment: CDR1 MNHNS and CDR2 SASEGT. The length of the CDR3 is 15 residues. The CDR3 nucleotides read TGTGCCAGCAGGCCGACAGGGAGGATGAATCAGCCCCAGCATTTT. It is translated as CASRPTGRMNQPQHF.

This clonotype was counted once. V and J are TRBV28 and TRBJ2-3, with D tentatively TRBD1 (6 bases). The V end lost 6 bases, the J end lost 2 bases, and 15 bases lay between the germline ends. The CDR3 spans 15 residues. CDR1 MDHEN and CDR2 SYDVKM come from the germline V gene. CDR3 in DNA: TGTGCCAGCAGGGGGGACAAGGAGGCCACAGATACGCAGTATTTT. This encodes CASRGDKEATDTQYF.